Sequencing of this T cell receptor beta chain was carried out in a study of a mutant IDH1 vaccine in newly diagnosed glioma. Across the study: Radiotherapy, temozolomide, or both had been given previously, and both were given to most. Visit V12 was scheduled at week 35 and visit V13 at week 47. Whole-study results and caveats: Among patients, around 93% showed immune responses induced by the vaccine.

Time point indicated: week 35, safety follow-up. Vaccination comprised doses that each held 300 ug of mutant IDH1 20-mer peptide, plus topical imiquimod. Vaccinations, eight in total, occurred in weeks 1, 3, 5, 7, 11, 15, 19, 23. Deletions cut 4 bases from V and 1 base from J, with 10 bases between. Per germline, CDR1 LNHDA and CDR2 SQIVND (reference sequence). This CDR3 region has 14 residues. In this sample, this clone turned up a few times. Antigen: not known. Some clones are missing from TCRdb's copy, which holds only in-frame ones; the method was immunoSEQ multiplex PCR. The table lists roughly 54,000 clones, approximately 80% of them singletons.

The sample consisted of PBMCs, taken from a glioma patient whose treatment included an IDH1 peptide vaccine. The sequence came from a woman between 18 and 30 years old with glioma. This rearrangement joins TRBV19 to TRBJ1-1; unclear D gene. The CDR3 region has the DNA TGTGCCAGTAGTACCCTCCAACAGAACACTGAAGCTTTCTTT. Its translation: CASSTLQQNTEAFF. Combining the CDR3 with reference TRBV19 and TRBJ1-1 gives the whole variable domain DGGITQSPKYLFRKEGQNVTLSCEQNLNHDAMYWYRQDPGQGLRLIYYSQIVNDFQKGDIAEGYSVSREKKESFPLTVTSAQKNPTAFYLCASSTLQQNTEAFFGQGTRLTVV.